The rows below give T cell receptor beta chains drawn from one sample of a study of blood T cell repertoires in COVID-19. The repertoire was sequenced with immunoSEQ multiplex PCR; TCRdb's copy has only in-frame clones and lacks some. The sample has more than 130,000 clones; about nine tenths are singletons. Sequencing input: peripheral blood. These receptors were taken from a man in his forties or fifties with active or convalescent COVID-19. Both conserved end residues are part of each CDR3. D genes are given only for firm matches. Only part of the rows carry a size: once, few, many, or a class if the clone is expanded.

v_call,clone_size,d_call,j_call,cdr3_aa,cdr3_nt
TRBV4-2,-,TRBD2,TRBJ2-1,CASSQDVTSGSVEKFF,TGTGCCAGCAGCCAAGATGTGACTAGCGGGAGTGTAGAGAAGTTCTTC
TRBV6-5,few,-,TRBJ1-1,CATRPGRNTEAFF,TGTGCCACCAGACCGGGGAGGAACACTGAAGCTTTCTTT
TRBV5-1,few,-,TRBJ1-1,CASSRKPGDQEAFF,TGCGCCAGCAGCCGTAAGCCAGGGGATCAGGAAGCTTTCTTT
TRBV6-5,once,-,TRBJ2-7,CASSLHRFSYEQYF,TGTGCCAGCAGCCTACACAGGTTTTCCTACGAGCAGTACTTC
TRBV29-1,-,-,TRBJ2-1,CSVGPGNEQFF,TGCAGCGTTGGACCGGGGAATGAGCAGTTCTTC
TRBV6-5,-,-,TRBJ1-1,CASYREGTEAFF,TGTGCCAGCTACAGGGAGGGGACTGAAGCTTTCTTT
TRBV25-1,-,-,TRBJ1-3,CASSDGQNSRNTIYF,TGTGCCAGCAGTGATGGACAGAACTCTAGAAACACCATATATTTT
TRBV4-2,-,TRBD2,TRBJ2-5,CASSLGGGTSGQETQYF,TGTGCCAGCAGCCTAGGTGGTGGGACTAGCGGACAAGAGACCCAGTACTTC
TRBV3-1/TRBV3-2,-,TRBD2,TRBJ2-1,CASSRRLAGAYNEQFF,TGTGCCAGCAGCCGCCGTCTAGCGGGAGCCTACAATGAGCAGTTCTTC
TRBV25-1,-,TRBD2,TRBJ2-2,CASRGPGGITGELFF,TGTGCCAGCCGCGGCCCGGGAGGTATTACCGGGGAGCTGTTTTTT
TRBV9,-,TRBD1,TRBJ2-5,CASSVGPQGIRETQYF,TGTGCCAGCAGCGTAGGCCCACAGGGGATTCGGGAGACCCAGTACTTC
TRBV5-1,-,-,TRBJ2-7,CASSLGQSRYKQYF,TGCGCCAGCAGCTTGGGACAGTCGCGCTACAAGCAGTACTTC
TRBV10-3,once,TRBD2,TRBJ2-1,CAISESGTSGLSYNEQFF,TGTGCCATCAGTGAGTCGGGGACTAGCGGCCTCTCCTACAATGAGCAGTTCTTC
TRBV12-3/TRBV12-4,-,-,TRBJ2-7,CASTPFSGEQYF,TGTGCCAGCACCCCGTTTTCGGGAGAGCAGTACTTC
TRBV5-1,-,TRBD1,TRBJ2-2,CASSLAGTGDTGELFF,TGCGCCAGCAGCTTGGCGGGGACAGGGGACACCGGGGAGCTGTTTTTT